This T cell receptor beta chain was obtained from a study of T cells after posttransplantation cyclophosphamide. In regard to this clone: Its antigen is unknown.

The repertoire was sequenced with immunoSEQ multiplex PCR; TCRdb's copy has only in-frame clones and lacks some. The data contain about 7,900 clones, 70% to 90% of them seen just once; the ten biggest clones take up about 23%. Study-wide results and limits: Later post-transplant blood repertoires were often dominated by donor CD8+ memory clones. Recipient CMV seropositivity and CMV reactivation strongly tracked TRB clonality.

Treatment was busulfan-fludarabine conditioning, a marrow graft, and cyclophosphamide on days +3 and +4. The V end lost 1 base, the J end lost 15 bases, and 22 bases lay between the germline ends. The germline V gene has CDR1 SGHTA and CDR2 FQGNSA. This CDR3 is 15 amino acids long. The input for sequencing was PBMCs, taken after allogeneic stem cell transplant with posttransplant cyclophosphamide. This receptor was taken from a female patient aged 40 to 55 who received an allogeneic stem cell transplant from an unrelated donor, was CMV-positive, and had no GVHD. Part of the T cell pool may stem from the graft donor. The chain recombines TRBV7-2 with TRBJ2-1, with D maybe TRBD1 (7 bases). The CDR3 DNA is TGTGCCAGCAGCTTAGAAGCGGGTACAGGGGCAAAGTGGTTCTTC. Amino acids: CASSLEAGTGAKWFF.